Included here is one T cell receptor (beta chain) sequence, with context. This sample was taken from a study of blood T cell repertoires in COVID-19. Study information: Specimens from acute and convalescent COVID-19 originated in the United States, Italy and Spain. From T cells, B-cell-depleted T cells, or PBMCs came the material, which was cDNA or gDNA.

Per the germline V gene, CDR1 is GTSNPN and CDR2 is SVGIG (reference sequence). This CDR3 contains 15 residues. The J segment lost 2 bases and the V segment lost 1 base, leaving 3 bases of the junction unmatched. Original methodology: For nucleated cells, counts were estimated from reference gene primer amplification. Libraries were prepared by immunoSEQ multiplex PCR; TCRdb keeps only in-frame clonotypes and omits some of them. The V and J calls and the clone size are those of that table, but D and trimming were determined from the DNA. The repertoire includes around 50,000 clones, approximately 82% of them detected once, and 6.5% to 8% sits in the top ten.

The clonotype originates from a human donor in a cohort sampled during active COVID-19. J is TRBJ2-3 and V is TRBV30, with 10 positions matching TRBD2. The specimen sequenced was peripheral blood. In nucleotides, the CDR3 is TGTGCCTGGAGTGGACTAGCGGGCGTCACAGATACGCAGTATTTT. This encodes CAWSGLAGVTDTQYF.